This T cell receptor beta chain was documented in a study of early T cells in non-severe SARS-CoV-2 infection. This CDR3 has 15 residues. The germline V gene encodes CDR1 MNHEY and CDR2 SVGAGI. Trimming at V came to 0 bases and at J to 6 bases, leaving 6 bases not matched to a gene. A single record per CDR3 protein comes from TCRdb applying MiXCR to the 5' RACE reads. This sample has about 32,000 distinct CDR3 sequences, with 5% to 6.5% found just once. The table lists this clonotype with many counts. The chain carries TRBV6-5 and TRBJ2-7; 9 bases fit TRBD2. Sequenced: whole blood. The sequence was obtained from an adult who was a healthcare worker with PCR-confirmed SARS-CoV-2 infection or an uninfected control (not recorded which). CDR3 sequence (DNA): TGTGCCAGCAGTTACTCGGGCGGGAGGGGTCGCGAGCAGTACTTC. Its translation is CASSYSGGRGREQYF.